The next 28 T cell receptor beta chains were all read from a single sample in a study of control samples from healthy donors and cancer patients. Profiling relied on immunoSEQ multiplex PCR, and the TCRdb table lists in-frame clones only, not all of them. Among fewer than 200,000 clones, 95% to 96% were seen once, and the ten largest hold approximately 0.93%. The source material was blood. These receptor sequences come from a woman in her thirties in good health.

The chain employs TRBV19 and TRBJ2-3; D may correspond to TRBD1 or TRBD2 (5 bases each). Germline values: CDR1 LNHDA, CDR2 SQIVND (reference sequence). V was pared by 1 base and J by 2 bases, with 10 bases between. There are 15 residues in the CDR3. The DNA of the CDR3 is TGTGCCAGTAGTATAGCAGGGAGCCACACAGATACGCAGTATTTT. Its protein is CASSIAGSHTDTQYF.

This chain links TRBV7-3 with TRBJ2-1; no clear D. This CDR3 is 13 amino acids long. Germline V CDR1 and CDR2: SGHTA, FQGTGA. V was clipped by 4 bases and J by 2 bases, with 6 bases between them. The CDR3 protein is CASSSKAYNEQFF. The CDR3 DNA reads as TGTGCCAGCAGCTCTAAGGCCTACAATGAGCAGTTCTTC.

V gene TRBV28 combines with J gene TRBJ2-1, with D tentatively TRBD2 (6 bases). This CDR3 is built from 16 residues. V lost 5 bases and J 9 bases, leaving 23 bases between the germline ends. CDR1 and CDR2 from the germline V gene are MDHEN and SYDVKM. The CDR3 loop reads CASSPLGGRPDGEQFF. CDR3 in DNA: TGTGCCAGCAGTCCCCTGGGAGGACGCCCGGATGGTGAGCAGTTCTTC.

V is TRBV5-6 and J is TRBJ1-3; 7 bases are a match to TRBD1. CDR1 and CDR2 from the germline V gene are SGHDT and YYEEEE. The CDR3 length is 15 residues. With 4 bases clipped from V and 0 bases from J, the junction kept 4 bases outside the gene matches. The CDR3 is CASSMGQNSGNTIYF. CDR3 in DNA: TGTGCCAGCAGCATGGGACAGAACTCTGGAAACACCATATATTTT.

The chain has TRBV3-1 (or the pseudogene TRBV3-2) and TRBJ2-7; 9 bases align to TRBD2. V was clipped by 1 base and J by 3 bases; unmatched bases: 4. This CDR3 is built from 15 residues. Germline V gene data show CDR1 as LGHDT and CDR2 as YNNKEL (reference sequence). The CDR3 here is CASSQGLAGNYEQYF. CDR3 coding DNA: TGTGCCAGCAGCCAAGGGCTAGCGGGGAACTACGAGCAGTACTTC.

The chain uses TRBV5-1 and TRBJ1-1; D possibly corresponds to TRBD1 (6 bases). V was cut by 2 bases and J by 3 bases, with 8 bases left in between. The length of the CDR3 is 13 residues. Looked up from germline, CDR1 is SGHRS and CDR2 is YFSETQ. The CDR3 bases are TGCGCCAGCAGCTTACAGGGCCACACTGAAGCTTTCTTT. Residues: CASSLQGHTEAFF.

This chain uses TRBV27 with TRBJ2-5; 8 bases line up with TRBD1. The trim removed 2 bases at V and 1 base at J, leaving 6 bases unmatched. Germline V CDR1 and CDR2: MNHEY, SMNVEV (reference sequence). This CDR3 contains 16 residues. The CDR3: CASSLIRTGTQETQYF. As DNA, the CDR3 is TGTGCCAGCAGTTTAATCCGGACAGGGACCCAAGAGACCCAGTACTTC.

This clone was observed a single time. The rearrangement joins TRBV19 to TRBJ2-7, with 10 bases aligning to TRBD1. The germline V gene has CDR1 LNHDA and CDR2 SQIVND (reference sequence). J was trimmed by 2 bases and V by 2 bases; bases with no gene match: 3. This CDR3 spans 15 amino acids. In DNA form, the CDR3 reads TGTGCCAGTAGTATATTTGGGACAGGGGCCTACGAGCAGTACTTC. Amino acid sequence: CASSIFGTGAYEQYF. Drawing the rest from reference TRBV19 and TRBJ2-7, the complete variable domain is DGGITQSPKYLFRKEGQNVTLSCEQNLNHDAMYWYRQDPGQGLRLIYYSQIVNDFQKGDIAEGYSVSREKKESFPLTVTSAQKNPTAFYLCASSIFGTGAYEQYFGPGTRLTVT.

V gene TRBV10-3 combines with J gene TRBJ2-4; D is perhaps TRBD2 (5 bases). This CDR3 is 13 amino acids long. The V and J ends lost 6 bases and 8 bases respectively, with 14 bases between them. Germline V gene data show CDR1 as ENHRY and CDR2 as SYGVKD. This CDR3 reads CAIRFYERDIQYF. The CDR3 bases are TGTGCCATCAGGTTCTATGAGAGGGACATTCAGTACTTC.

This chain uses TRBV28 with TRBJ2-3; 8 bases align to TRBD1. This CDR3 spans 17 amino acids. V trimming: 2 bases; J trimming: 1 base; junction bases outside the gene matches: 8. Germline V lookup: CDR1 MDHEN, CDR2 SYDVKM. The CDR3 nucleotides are TGTGCCAGCAGTTTACTGACAGGGGTGGTCGGCACAGATACGCAGTATTTT. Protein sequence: CASSLLTGVVGTDTQYF.

The CDR3 is CASSRLAGNTGELFF. CDR3 nucleotide sequence: TGTGCCAGCAGCCGACTAGCGGGTAACACCGGGGAGCTGTTTTTT. The chain is built from TRBV28 and TRBJ2-2; 10 bases align to TRBD2. The CDR3 loop spans 15 amino acids. Trimming at V came to 6 bases and at J to 2 bases, leaving 3 bases not matched to a gene. The germline gives CDR1 MDHEN, CDR2 SYDVKM.

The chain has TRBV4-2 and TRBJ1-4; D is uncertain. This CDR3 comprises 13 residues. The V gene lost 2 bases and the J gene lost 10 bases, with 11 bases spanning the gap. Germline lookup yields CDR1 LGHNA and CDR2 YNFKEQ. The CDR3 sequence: CASSQRTFGKLFF. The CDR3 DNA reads TGTGCCAGCAGCCAACGGACGTTTGGAAAACTGTTTTTT.

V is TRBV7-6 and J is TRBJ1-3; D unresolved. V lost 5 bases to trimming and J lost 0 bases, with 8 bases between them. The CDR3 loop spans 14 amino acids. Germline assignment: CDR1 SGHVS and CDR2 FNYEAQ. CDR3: CASSALGSGNTIYF. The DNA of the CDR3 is TGTGCCAGCAGCGCATTAGGCTCTGGAAACACCATATATTTT. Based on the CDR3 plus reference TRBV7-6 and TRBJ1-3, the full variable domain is GAGVSQSPRYKVTKRGQDVALRCDPISGHVSLYWYRQALGQGPEFLTYFNYEAQQDKSGLPNDRFSAERPEGSISTLTIQRTEQRDSAMYRCASSALGSGNTIYFGEGSWLTVV.

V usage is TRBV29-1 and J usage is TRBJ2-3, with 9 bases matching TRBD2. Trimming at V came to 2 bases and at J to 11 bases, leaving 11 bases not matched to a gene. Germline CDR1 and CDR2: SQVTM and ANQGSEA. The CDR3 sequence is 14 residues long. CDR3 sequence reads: CSVELAGISREQYF. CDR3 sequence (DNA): TGCAGCGTTGAACTAGCGGGGATTAGTAGGGAGCAGTATTTT.

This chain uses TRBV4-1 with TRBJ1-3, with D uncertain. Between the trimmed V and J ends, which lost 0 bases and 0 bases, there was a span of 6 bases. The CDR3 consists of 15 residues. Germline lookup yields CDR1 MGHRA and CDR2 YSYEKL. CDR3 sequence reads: CASSQERSSGNTIYF. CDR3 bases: TGCGCCAGCAGCCAAGAGCGGAGCTCTGGAAACACCATATATTTT.

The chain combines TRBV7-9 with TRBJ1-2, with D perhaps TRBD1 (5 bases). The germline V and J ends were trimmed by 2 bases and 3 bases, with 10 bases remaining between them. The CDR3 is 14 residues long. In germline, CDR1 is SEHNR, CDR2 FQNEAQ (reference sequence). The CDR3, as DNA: TGTGCCAGCAGCTTATTAGGGACGGACTATGGCTACACCTTC. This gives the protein CASSLLGTDYGYTF.

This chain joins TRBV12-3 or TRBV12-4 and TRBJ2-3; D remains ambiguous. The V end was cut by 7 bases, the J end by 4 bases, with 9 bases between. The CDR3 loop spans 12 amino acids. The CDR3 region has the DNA TGTGCCAGCACTCCCCGGGCAGATACGCAGTATTTT. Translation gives CASTPRADTQYF.

CDR3 in DNA: TGCGCCAGCAGCTTGGCCAATATCGGGCGCGCCGGGGAGCTGTTTTTT. Its translation: CASSLANIGRAGELFF. This sequence joins TRBV5-1 and TRBJ2-2; no definite D call. CDR1 is SGHRS, CDR2 YFSETQ, per germline. V was trimmed by 0 bases and J by 6 bases, leaving 15 bases between them. CDR3 length: 16 residues.

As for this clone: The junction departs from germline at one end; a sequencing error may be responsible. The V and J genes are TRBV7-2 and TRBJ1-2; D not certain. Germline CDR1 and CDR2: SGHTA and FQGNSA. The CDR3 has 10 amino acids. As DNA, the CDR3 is TGTGCCAACAGCGGTTATGGCTACACCTTC. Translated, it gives CANSGYGYTF.

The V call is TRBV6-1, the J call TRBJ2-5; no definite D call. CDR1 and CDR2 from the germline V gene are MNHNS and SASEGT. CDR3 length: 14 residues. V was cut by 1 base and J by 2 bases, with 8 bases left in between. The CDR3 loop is CASSEGAEQETQYF. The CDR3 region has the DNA TGTGCCAGCAGTGAAGGCGCGGAACAAGAGACCCAGTACTTC.

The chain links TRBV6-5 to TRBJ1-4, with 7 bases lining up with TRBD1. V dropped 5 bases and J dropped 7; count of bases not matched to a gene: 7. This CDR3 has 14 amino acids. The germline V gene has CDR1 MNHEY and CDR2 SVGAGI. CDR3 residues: CASSRQGLFEKLFF. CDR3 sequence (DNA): TGTGCCAGCAGTCGACAGGGTTTATTTGAAAAACTGTTTTTT.

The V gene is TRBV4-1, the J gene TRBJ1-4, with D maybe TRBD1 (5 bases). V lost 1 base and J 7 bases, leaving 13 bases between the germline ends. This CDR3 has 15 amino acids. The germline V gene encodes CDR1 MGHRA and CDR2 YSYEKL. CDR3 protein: CASSQVFRESEKLFF. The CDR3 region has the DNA TGCGCCAGCAGCCAAGTTTTCAGGGAGAGTGAAAAACTGTTTTTT.

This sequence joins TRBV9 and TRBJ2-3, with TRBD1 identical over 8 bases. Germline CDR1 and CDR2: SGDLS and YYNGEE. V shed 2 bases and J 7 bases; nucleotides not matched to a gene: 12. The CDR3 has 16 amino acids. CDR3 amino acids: CASSVGTNRGVNTQYF. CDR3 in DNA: TGTGCCAGCAGCGTCGGGACGAACAGGGGGGTAAATACGCAGTATTTT.

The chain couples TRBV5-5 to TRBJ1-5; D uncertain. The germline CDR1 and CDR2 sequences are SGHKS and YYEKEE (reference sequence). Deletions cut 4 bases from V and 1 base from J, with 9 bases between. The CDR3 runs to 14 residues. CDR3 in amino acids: CASSPTGSNQPQHF. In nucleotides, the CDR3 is TGTGCCAGCAGCCCCACGGGGAGCAATCAGCCCCAGCATTTT. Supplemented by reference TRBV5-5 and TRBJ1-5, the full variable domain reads DAGVTQSPTHLIKTRGQQVTLRCSPISGHKSVSWYQQVLGQGPQFIFQYYEKEERGRGNFPDRFSARQFPNYSSELNVNALLLGDSALYLCASSPTGSNQPQHFGDGTRLSIL.

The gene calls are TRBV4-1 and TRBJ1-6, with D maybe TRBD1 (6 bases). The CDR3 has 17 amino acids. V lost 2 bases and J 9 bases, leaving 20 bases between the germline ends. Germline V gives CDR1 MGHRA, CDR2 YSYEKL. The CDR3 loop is CASSQTYYRGFVSPLHF. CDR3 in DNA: TGCGCCAGCAGCCAAACTTACTATAGGGGGTTCGTTTCACCCCTCCACTTT.

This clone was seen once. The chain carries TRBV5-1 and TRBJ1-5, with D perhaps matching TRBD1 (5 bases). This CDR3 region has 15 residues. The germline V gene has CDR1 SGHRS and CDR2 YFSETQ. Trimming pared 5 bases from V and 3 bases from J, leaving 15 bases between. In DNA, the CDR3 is TGCGCCAGCAGACCCAACGGGGCAGACAATCAGCCCCAGCATTTT. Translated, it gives CASRPNGADNQPQHF. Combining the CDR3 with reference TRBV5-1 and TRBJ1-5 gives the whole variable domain KAGVTQTPRYLIKTRGQQVTLSCSPISGHRSVSWYQQTPGQGLQFLFEYFSETQRNKGNFPGRFSGRQFSNSRSEMNVSTLELGDSALYLCASRPNGADNQPQHFGDGTRLSIL.

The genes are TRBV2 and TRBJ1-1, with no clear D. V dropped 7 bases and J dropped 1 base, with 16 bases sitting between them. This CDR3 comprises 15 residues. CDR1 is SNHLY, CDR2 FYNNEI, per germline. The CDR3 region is CASTEPLDSNTEAFF. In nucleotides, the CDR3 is TGTGCCAGCACCGAGCCCCTTGATTCGAACACTGAAGCTTTCTTT.

Here the CDR3 DNA reads TGTGCCAGTAGCCCGGGGGCAGGGGATTTCTACGAGCAGTACTTC. It yields the protein CASSPGAGDFYEQYF. The rearrangement links TRBV19 to TRBJ2-7, with D perhaps matching TRBD1 or TRBD2 (6 bases each). Germline CDR1 and CDR2: LNHDA and SQIVND (reference sequence). The CDR3 runs to 15 residues. V was cut by 6 bases and J by 3 bases, with 18 bases left in between.